A selection of T cell receptor beta chains follows, all from one sample in a study of identical twins. TCRdb fed the 5' RACE reads into MiXCR, producing one record per CDR3 protein. The table has around 570,000 distinct CDR3 sequences, roughly 9.9% seen once. This sample also belongs to another study, concerning yellow fever vaccine responses in identical twins.

Sample: PBMCs. These receptors were collected from a woman aged 18 to 35 in good health. The CDR3 runs from the conserved cysteine through the conserved F or W.

j_call v_call cdr3_aa
TRBJ2-1 TRBV20-1 CSARAGRETGYEQFF
TRBJ1-4 TRBV12-3/TRBV12-4 CASSLTTPGATNEKLFF
TRBJ2-4 TRBV29-1 CSVEMERKNIQYF
TRBJ2-1 TRBV11-2 CASSFPSYEQFF
TRBJ1-1 TRBV29-1 CSVLVLNTEAFF
TRBJ2-4 TRBV7-8 CASSLSAGATKNIQYF
TRBJ2-5 TRBV29-1 CSVEDLRGKTQYF
TRBJ1-2 TRBV7-2 CASSPKKGRYGYTF
TRBJ1-1 TRBV6-1 CASSDYQRGPRTEAFF
TRBJ2-1 TRBV6-1 CASTVAGEGNEQFF
TRBJ2-2 TRBV7-9 CASSRTSGINTGELFF
TRBJ2-7 TRBV20-1 CSASRQGHEQYF
TRBJ2-7 TRBV4-1 CASSQDSLAGTEKQYF
TRBJ2-1 TRBV3-1 CASSQGGSLNEQFF
TRBJ2-2 TRBV11-2 CASSITRGTGTTGELFF
TRBJ1-6 TRBV27 CASSPDRGNNSPLHF
TRBJ1-6 TRBV7-8 CASTPKGVPRNSPLHF